Sequencing of this TCR beta chain was carried out in a study of human T cells and chemical hapten exposure. Regarding the study as a whole: Among TCRs, those above 1 in 1000 frequency were unaffected by DPC sensitization.

TCRdb re-called the RACE reads with MiXCR, one entry per CDR3 protein. The data show about 82,000 distinct CDR3 sequences, with more than 9% seen just once and approximately 4.7% held by the top ten. This clonotype was detected a few times. The target antigen is unknown. There are 13 residues in the CDR3. CDR1 is GTSNPN, CDR2 SVGIG, per germline (reference sequence). Trimming took off 2 bases at V and 2 bases at J, with 8 bases between the two ends. Noted time point: patch test 2, 6 weeks after DPC sensitization. Specified treatment: therapeutic diphenylcyclopropenone sensitization with weekly scalp DPC.

The sequence was collected from a woman aged 45 to 65 with alopecia areata. Some clones in this sample may be carry-over from other donors' samples. The rearrangement joins TRBV30 to TRBJ2-3; TRBD1 or TRBD2 may be the D gene (5 bases each). Sequences were derived from whole blood, sampled in connection with sensitization to the hapten diphenylcyclopropenone (DPC). CDR3 residues: CAWSRDLTDTQYF. CDR3 DNA: TGTGCCTGGAGTAGGGACCTCACAGATACGCAGTATTTT.